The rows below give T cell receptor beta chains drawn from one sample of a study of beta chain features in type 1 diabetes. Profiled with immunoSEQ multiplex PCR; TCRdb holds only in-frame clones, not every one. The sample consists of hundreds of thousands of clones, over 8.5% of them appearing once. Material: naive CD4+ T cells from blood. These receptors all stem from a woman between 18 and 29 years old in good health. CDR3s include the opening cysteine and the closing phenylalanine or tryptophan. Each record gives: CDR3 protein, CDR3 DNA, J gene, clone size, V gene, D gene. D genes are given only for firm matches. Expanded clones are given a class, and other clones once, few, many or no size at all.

cdr3_aa: CAWKPGRPYQETQYF
cdr3_nt: TGTGCCTGGAAGCCGGGTAGACCGTACCAAGAGACCCAGTACTTC
j_call: TRBJ2-5
clone_size: few
v_call: TRBV30
d_call: -

cdr3_aa: CASSDMIGAQNYGYTF
cdr3_nt: TGTGCCAGCAGTGATATGATTGGGGCACAGAACTATGGCTACACCTTC
j_call: TRBJ1-2
clone_size: few
v_call: TRBV6-1
d_call: -

cdr3_aa: CASSLDRNTGELFF
cdr3_nt: TGCGCCAGCAGCTTGGATCGGAACACCGGGGAGCTGTTTTTT
j_call: TRBJ2-2
clone_size: few
v_call: TRBV5-1
d_call: -

cdr3_aa: CASTLLGGGRDTEAFF
cdr3_nt: TGTGCCAGCACCCTCTTGGGGGGAGGAAGGGACACTGAAGCTTTCTTT
j_call: TRBJ1-1
clone_size: -
v_call: TRBV7-9
d_call: -

cdr3_aa: CASRWEGSANTEAFF
cdr3_nt: TGTGCCAGCAGGTGGGAGGGGTCGGCGAACACTGAAGCTTTCTTT
j_call: TRBJ1-1
clone_size: -
v_call: TRBV2
d_call: -

cdr3_aa: CASRRTGGSGETQYF
cdr3_nt: TGTGCCAGCAGGCGGACAGGCGGATCAGGAGAGACCCAGTACTTC
j_call: TRBJ2-5
clone_size: few
v_call: TRBV7-2
d_call: TRBD1

cdr3_aa: CASSKGLAGIQETQYF
cdr3_nt: TGTGCCAGCAGCAAGGGACTAGCGGGGATTCAAGAGACCCAGTACTTC
j_call: TRBJ2-5
clone_size: -
v_call: TRBV5-5
d_call: TRBD2

cdr3_aa: CASSSQAGYYGYTF
cdr3_nt: TGTGCCAGCAGCTCCCAGGCAGGGTACTATGGCTACACCTTC
j_call: TRBJ1-2
clone_size: -
v_call: TRBV13
d_call: -

cdr3_aa: CASGQKTGAETQYF
cdr3_nt: TGTGCCAGCGGACAGAAGACAGGGGCGGAGACCCAGTACTTC
j_call: TRBJ2-5
clone_size: few
v_call: TRBV5-4
d_call: TRBD1

cdr3_aa: CASSPTGRSGNTIYF
cdr3_nt: TGTGCCAGCTCACCGACAGGCCGCTCTGGAAACACCATATATTTT
j_call: TRBJ1-3
clone_size: few
v_call: TRBV18
d_call: -

cdr3_aa: CASSLELSSYEQYF
cdr3_nt: TGTGCCAGCAGCTTGGAGTTGAGCTCCTACGAGCAGTACTTC
j_call: TRBJ2-7
clone_size: few
v_call: TRBV5-4
d_call: -

cdr3_aa: CASSAGARGLINQPQHF
cdr3_nt: TGTGCCAGCAGTGCTGGGGCCAGGGGCCTGATCAATCAGCCCCAGCATTTT
j_call: TRBJ1-5
clone_size: -
v_call: TRBV6-1
d_call: -

cdr3_aa: CASSSKYRDWGQYF
cdr3_nt: TGTGCCAGCAGCTCTAAATACCGGGACTGGGGGCAGTATTTT
j_call: TRBJ2-3
clone_size: once
v_call: TRBV7-2
d_call: -

cdr3_aa: CASRTTGSSYEQYF
cdr3_nt: TGCGCCAGCAGGACGACAGGGAGCTCCTACGAGCAGTACTTC
j_call: TRBJ2-7
clone_size: few
v_call: TRBV5-1
d_call: TRBD1

cdr3_aa: CASSPLPRTGGYGYTF
cdr3_nt: TGTGCCAGCTCACCACTTCCCCGGACAGGGGGTTATGGCTACACCTTC
j_call: TRBJ1-2
clone_size: -
v_call: TRBV18
d_call: TRBD1

cdr3_aa: CASSLKLAGTYEQYF
cdr3_nt: TGTGCCAGCAGCTTAAAACTAGCGGGGACCTACGAGCAGTACTTC
j_call: TRBJ2-7
clone_size: -
v_call: TRBV7-2
d_call: TRBD2

cdr3_aa: CASSLEIGEQYF
cdr3_nt: TGCGCCAGCAGCTTGGAAATCGGCGAGCAGTACTTC
j_call: TRBJ2-7
clone_size: few
v_call: TRBV5-1
d_call: -

cdr3_aa: CAWGGKVGQPQHF
cdr3_nt: TGTGCCTGGGGCGGAAAAGTAGGACAGCCCCAGCATTTT
j_call: TRBJ1-5
clone_size: -
v_call: TRBV30
d_call: -

cdr3_aa: CASSLSSNTEAFF
cdr3_nt: TGTGCCAGCAGCCTTTCTTCGAACACTGAAGCTTTCTTT
j_call: TRBJ1-1
clone_size: -
v_call: TRBV14
d_call: -

cdr3_aa: CASSRRIGQASYEQYF
cdr3_nt: TGTGCCAGCAGCCGCCGAATTGGCCAGGCATCCTACGAGCAGTACTTC
j_call: TRBJ2-7
clone_size: few
v_call: TRBV11-2
d_call: -

cdr3_aa: CASSLRSGQKSYGYTF
cdr3_nt: TGTGCCAGCAGCTTGAGGTCGGGACAGAAATCCTATGGCTACACCTTC
j_call: TRBJ1-2
clone_size: few
v_call: TRBV5-6
d_call: TRBD1

cdr3_aa: CASSLGGLAGLVNTGELFF
cdr3_nt: TGTGCCAGCAGCTTGGGGGGACTAGCGGGACTTGTGAACACCGGGGAGCTGTTTTTT
j_call: TRBJ2-2
clone_size: -
v_call: TRBV5-4
d_call: TRBD2

cdr3_aa: CASSQERYENEQFF
cdr3_nt: TGTGCCAGCAGCCAAGAACGCTACGAAAATGAGCAGTTCTTC
j_call: TRBJ2-1
clone_size: many
v_call: TRBV7-9
d_call: -

cdr3_aa: CASSPAYEQYF
cdr3_nt: TGTGCCAGTAGTCCTGCCTACGAGCAGTACTTC
j_call: TRBJ2-7
clone_size: -
v_call: TRBV19
d_call: -

cdr3_aa: CASRRDRAFVGEYF
cdr3_nt: TGTGCCAGCAGGCGGGACAGGGCTTTCGTCGGGGAGTACTTC
j_call: TRBJ2-7
clone_size: -
v_call: TRBV6-5
d_call: TRBD1

cdr3_aa: CASSEDLAGPTDTQYF
cdr3_nt: TGTGCCAGCAGTGAAGACCTAGCGGGACCCACAGATACGCAGTATTTT
j_call: TRBJ2-3
clone_size: few
v_call: TRBV6-1
d_call: TRBD2

cdr3_aa: CASSRDSSGYTF
cdr3_nt: TGTGCCAGCAGTCGCGACAGTAGTGGCTACACCTTC
j_call: TRBJ1-2
clone_size: -
v_call: TRBV5-4
d_call: -

cdr3_aa: CASSISGARDTEAFF
cdr3_nt: TGTGCCAGTAGTATATCAGGGGCGCGGGACACTGAAGCTTTCTTT
j_call: TRBJ1-1
clone_size: once
v_call: TRBV19
d_call: -

cdr3_aa: CASSPLPGAYNEQFF
cdr3_nt: TGTGCCAGCTCACCACTCCCGGGGGCCTACAATGAGCAGTTCTTC
j_call: TRBJ2-1
clone_size: many
v_call: TRBV18
d_call: -

cdr3_aa: CASSPRTGRDTQYF
cdr3_nt: TGTGCCAGCAGCCCCAGGACAGGTAGAGATACGCAGTATTTT
j_call: TRBJ2-3
clone_size: -
v_call: TRBV5-4
d_call: TRBD1

cdr3_aa: CASSGPQAGLNYGYTF
cdr3_nt: TGTGCCAGCAGCGGACCCCAGGCCGGATTAAACTATGGCTACACCTTC
j_call: TRBJ1-2
clone_size: few
v_call: TRBV9
d_call: -

cdr3_aa: CASMTASSGNTIYF
cdr3_nt: TGCGCCAGCATGACAGCGAGCTCTGGAAACACCATATATTTT
j_call: TRBJ1-3
clone_size: -
v_call: TRBV10-2
d_call: -

cdr3_aa: CASSLGTGKALYEQYF
cdr3_nt: TGTGCCAGCAGCTTAGGGACAGGGAAAGCCCTCTACGAGCAGTACTTC
j_call: TRBJ2-7
clone_size: -
v_call: TRBV7-8
d_call: TRBD1

cdr3_aa: CASSLTNTNYGYTF
cdr3_nt: TGTGCCAGCAGCCTGACAAATACTAACTATGGCTACACCTTC
j_call: TRBJ1-2
clone_size: few
v_call: TRBV6-1
d_call: -

cdr3_aa: CASSFAAGYEQYF
cdr3_nt: TGCGCCAGCAGCTTCGCCGCCGGTTACGAGCAGTACTTC
j_call: TRBJ2-7
clone_size: -
v_call: TRBV5-1
d_call: -

cdr3_aa: CASSPTAGTGADTQYF
cdr3_nt: TGTGCCAGCTCACCAACGGCGGGGACAGGGGCAGATACGCAGTATTTT
j_call: TRBJ2-3
clone_size: -
v_call: TRBV18
d_call: TRBD1

cdr3_aa: CASSSTGTGVYGYTF
cdr3_nt: TGTGCCAGCAGCTCGACGGGGACAGGTGTCTATGGCTACACCTTC
j_call: TRBJ1-2
clone_size: few
v_call: TRBV5-6
d_call: TRBD1

cdr3_aa: CASSFQGTTEAFF
cdr3_nt: TGCGCCAGCAGCTTTCAGGGGACGACTGAAGCTTTCTTT
j_call: TRBJ1-1
clone_size: few
v_call: TRBV5-1
d_call: -

cdr3_aa: CASSLEEEDGYTF
cdr3_nt: TGCGCCAGCAGCTTGGAGGAAGAGGATGGCTACACCTTC
j_call: TRBJ1-2
clone_size: -
v_call: TRBV5-1
d_call: -

cdr3_aa: CASSLAPGNQPQHF
cdr3_nt: TGCGCCAGCAGCTTGGCGCCAGGCAATCAGCCCCAGCATTTT
j_call: TRBJ1-5
clone_size: few
v_call: TRBV5-1
d_call: -

cdr3_aa: CASSLGQGEISRGYTF
cdr3_nt: TGTGCCAGCAGTCTGGGACAGGGGGAAATCTCACGTGGCTACACCTTC
j_call: TRBJ1-2
clone_size: few
v_call: TRBV27
d_call: TRBD1

cdr3_aa: CASTRYDEQFF
cdr3_nt: TGTGCCAGCACCCGCTACGATGAGCAGTTCTTC
j_call: TRBJ2-1
clone_size: many
v_call: TRBV7-9
d_call: -

cdr3_aa: CASSSWGEVNEQFF
cdr3_nt: TGTGCCAGCAGCTCCTGGGGGGAGGTCAATGAGCAGTTCTTC
j_call: TRBJ2-1
clone_size: -
v_call: TRBV7-2
d_call: -

cdr3_aa: CASSSTSGVDYEQYF
cdr3_nt: TGTGCCAGCAGCTCCACTAGCGGGGTGGACTACGAGCAGTACTTC
j_call: TRBJ2-7
clone_size: -
v_call: TRBV7-9
d_call: TRBD2

cdr3_aa: CASSVGRVRSPLHF
cdr3_nt: TGTGCCAGCAGCGTAGGGAGGGTACGTTCACCCCTCCACTTT
j_call: TRBJ1-6
clone_size: -
v_call: TRBV9
d_call: -

cdr3_aa: CASRRAPAGETQYF
cdr3_nt: TGTGCCAGCAGACGGGCCCCGGCGGGAGAGACCCAGTACTTC
j_call: TRBJ2-5
clone_size: few
v_call: TRBV6-5
d_call: -

cdr3_aa: CASGATGSPLHF
cdr3_nt: TGTGCCAGCGGGGCGACCGGATCACCCCTCCACTTT
j_call: TRBJ1-6
clone_size: -
v_call: TRBV6-6
d_call: -

cdr3_aa: CASSPRWQQETQYF
cdr3_nt: TGTGCCAGCAGCCCCCGTTGGCAGCAAGAGACCCAGTACTTC
j_call: TRBJ2-5
clone_size: many
v_call: TRBV9
d_call: -

cdr3_aa: CASSAGTSGLRTYEQYF
cdr3_nt: TGTGCCAGCAGCGCCGGGACTAGCGGGCTACGGACCTACGAGCAGTACTTC
j_call: TRBJ2-7
clone_size: few
v_call: TRBV9
d_call: TRBD2

cdr3_aa: CATAGTELSETQYF
cdr3_nt: TGTGCCACCGCTGGGACAGAACTTTCGGAGACCCAGTACTTC
j_call: TRBJ2-5
clone_size: -
v_call: TRBV19
d_call: TRBD1

cdr3_aa: CASSLNRTPRNEQFF
cdr3_nt: TGCGCCAGCAGCTTGAACAGAACTCCCCGAAATGAGCAGTTCTTC
j_call: TRBJ2-1
clone_size: -
v_call: TRBV5-1
d_call: -

cdr3_aa: CASSLYRGVGNEQFF
cdr3_nt: TGTGCCAGCAGCTTGTACAGGGGGGTAGGCAATGAGCAGTTCTTC
j_call: TRBJ2-1
clone_size: -
v_call: TRBV7-2
d_call: TRBD1

cdr3_aa: CASSVDRGRDEQYF
cdr3_nt: TGCGCCAGCAGCGTTGACAGGGGGCGCGACGAGCAGTACTTC
j_call: TRBJ2-7
clone_size: -
v_call: TRBV5-1
d_call: TRBD1

cdr3_aa: CASRESSGFHQPQHF
cdr3_nt: TGTGCCAGCAGGGAATCATCAGGGTTTCATCAGCCCCAGCATTTT
j_call: TRBJ1-5
clone_size: few
v_call: TRBV6-6
d_call: -